These 3 T cell receptor beta chains were all obtained from the same sample, sequenced in a study of Graves' ophthalmopathy and Graves' hyperthyroidism. Amplified material comprised TCR beta CDR3 regions derived from RNA transcripts. HTBI primers primed a first-round RT-PCR, and a second-round multiplex PCR followed. TCRdb reprocessed the multiplex PCR reads with MiXCR, giving one entry per CDR3 protein. The table includes 45,000 to 60,000 distinct CDR3 sequences, more than 40% detected once. Sequenced: peripheral blood. The receptors here all came from an adult woman with Graves' ophthalmopathy.

This clonotype was seen repeatedly, ten times or more. This chain joins TRBV7-2 and TRBJ2-7; perhaps TRBD2 as D (6 bases). Germline V lookup: CDR1 SGHTA, CDR2 FQGNSA. Between the trimmed V and J ends, which lost 5 bases and 4 bases, there was a span of 18 bases. CDR3 length equals 15 residues. The CDR3 bases are TGTGCCAGCAGCGATCCCCCGATTAGCGGATACGAGCAGTACTTC. Protein sequence: CASSDPPISGYEQYF.

This clonotype was counted many times. The J gene is TRBJ2-3, the V gene TRBV5-1; the match to TRBD1 covers 10 bases. The CDR3 length is 15 residues. With V trimmed by 3 bases and J by 5 bases, 6 bases remained unmatched. Germline V gives CDR1 SGHRS, CDR2 YFSETQ. The CDR3 DNA reads TGCGCCAGCAGCTCCGGACAGGGGGTTGAAGATACGCAGTATTTT. It encodes CASSSGQGVEDTQYF.

On this clonotype itself: The junction departs from germline at one end; a sequencing error may be responsible. The chain uses TRBV20-1 and TRBJ2-7, with D perhaps matching TRBD1 (7 bases). CDR3 length: 17 residues. The germline V gene encodes CDR1 DFQATT and CDR2 SNEGSKA (reference sequence). The DNA for the CDR3 is TGCAGTGCTAGAGACCGGACCCTTTGGAGGGGGCAGTGGAAGCAGTGCTTC. Translation gives CSARDRTLWRGQWKQCF.